This TCR beta chain stems from a study of T-cell memory formation after mild COVID-19 (dated by TCRdb to about 2021). Notes on the research overall: TCR sequence clusters from the two donors were largely donor specific. Longitudinal TCRalpha and TCRbeta repertoire sequencing tracked T-cell clones expanding and contracting after mild COVID-19 in a couple of donors. Two young, previously healthy adult volunteers made up the cohort, one male and one female.

Ficoll-Paque density gradient centrifugation was the method used to isolate PBMCs. For this chain, trimming is 5 bases at the V end and 2 bases at the J end, and the number of junction bases without a gene match is 11. The CDR3, cysteine through phenylalanine, is 17 amino acids long. The read is trimmed to its CDR3 DNA, 51 bases read in frame from base 1. This clonotype was recorded a few times. Its binding antigen is unknown. Base qualities are missing; no much larger clone stands one base away. This sample was sequenced with an Illumina NovaSeq 6000. cDNA libraries for TCRalpha and TCRbeta were prepared by 5'RACE using constant-segment primers, with sample barcodes and unique molecular identifiers added. RNA was extracted from every sample with Trizol reagent. Amplification of the libraries took two PCR steps, and the second step added a second sample barcode plus Illumina TruSeq adapters. Sequencing of libraries was performed on an Illumina NovaSeq with 2 x 150 bp paired-end reads. The original methods were these. Reads were demultiplexed and collapsed into UMI-guided consensus sequences with migec v1.2.7. Using mixcr v2.1.11, UMI consensuses were aligned to TRA and TRB V and J templates and then assembled into clonotypes. A clonotype was counted as expanded or contracted only if both edgeR and NoisET called the change significant, with noise models trained on biological replicates. For edgeR calls, the cutoffs were a false discovery rate-adjusted p below 0.01 and a log2 fold-change threshold of 1. As an exploratory analysis of dynamics, max-normalized trajectories of the 1000 most abundant clonotypes were examined with PCA combined with hierarchical clustering. The CD4 or CD8 phenotype of responding clones was assigned using the separately sequenced CD4+ and CD8+ repertoires. The raw public data were reprocessed by TCRdb itself: fastp quality trimming at Q25, MiXCR clonotype calling, in-frame beta chains only. One record per CDR3 amino acid sequence lists the most common genes and DNA. The V and J calls were not made by the authors but by TCRdb's processing. The sample records more than 400,000 distinct CDR3 sequences, around a sixth of which are singletons. The ten top clones hold about 12% of the sample.

Overall study outcomes, separate from this receptor: The detection of some responding clones in pre-infection memory suggests that pre-existing cross-reactive memory T cells joined the SARS-CoV-2 response. Whether the second-wave clones peaking on day 37 were SARS-CoV-2 specific was not confirmed. Contracting CD4+ clones appeared mostly in the CM and EM memory subsets, whereas CD8+ clones were enriched in EMRA. Balanced CD4/CD8 phenotypes were observed for clones contracting from day 15 to 85, whereas a bias towards CD4+ was observed for a second wave of clones expanding from day 15 to 37. The study covered only a couple of mild cases, and larger cohorts including severe cases with pre-infection samples were considered necessary.

The V gene is TRBV12-3 or TRBV12-4 and the J gene is TRBJ2-7, and 11 junction bases match TRBD2. The sequenced material came from PBMCs or a T cell subset sorted from them (not recorded which). This clonotype was obtained from an adult woman who had mild COVID-19 (a few samples of this study predate the infection). The sample titles of this study are shuffled in the database, so cell type and time point are left out; the donor was told from shared clones. At the DNA level, the sequence is TGTGCCAGCAGTAGACCCTTGGGGACTAGCGGAGCCTACGAGCAGTACTTC. This codes for CASSRPLGTSGAYEQYF.